One sample yielded the 18 T cell receptor beta chains listed below, sequenced in a study of early T cells in non-severe SARS-CoV-2 infection (dated by TCRdb to the early 2020s). Library preparation employed 5' RACE. TCRdb lists the instrument as NextSeq 500. Through fastp at Q25 and MiXCR, TCRdb rebuilt clones from the public reads, retaining in-frame beta chains. Each CDR3 protein appears once, grouped with its most common genes and DNA. The table for this sample lists tens of thousands of distinct CDR3 sequences; 10% to 15% of them were counted only once. The ten largest clonotypes hold just over 2.5% of the sample. The specimen was whole blood, collected at baseline. These receptor sequences come from an adult who was a healthcare worker with PCR-confirmed SARS-CoV-2 infection or an uninfected control (not recorded which).

This clonotype was counted only a few times. V usage is TRBV19 and J usage is TRBJ1-1, with TRBD1 identical over 9 bases. This CDR3 comprises 13 residues. Germline V gives CDR1 LNHDA, CDR2 SQIVND (reference sequence). The V gene end was trimmed by 5 bases and the J gene end by 5 bases; junction bases not matched to a gene: 3. The CDR3 reads CASSAGTGTEAFF. For the CDR3, the DNA is TGTGCCAGTAGTGCTGGGACAGGGACTGAAGCTTTCTTT. Full variable domain (missing parts from reference TRBV19 and TRBJ1-1): DGGITQSPKYLFRKEGQNVTLSCEQNLNHDAMYWYRQDPGQGLRLIYYSQIVNDFQKGDIAEGYSVSREKKESFPLTVTSAQKNPTAFYLCASSAGTGTEAFFGQGTRLTVV.

This clonotype occurred many times. The chain has TRBV7-9 and TRBJ2-3; 12 bases agree with TRBD2. V lost 10 bases, J lost 0 bases, and 2 bases stayed unmatched. The CDR3 consists of 14 residues. Germline V CDR1 and CDR2: SEHNR, FQNEAQ (reference sequence). The CDR3 sequence is CATLAGGSTDTQYF. DNA for the CDR3: TGTGCCACCCTAGCGGGAGGGAGCACAGATACGCAGTATTTT.

The gene calls are TRBV20-1 and TRBJ1-2, with D unclear. Germline V CDR1 and CDR2: DFQATT, SNEGSKA (reference sequence). Trimming removed 5 bases at V and 0 bases at J, with 4 bases between. CDR3 size: 11 residues. The CDR3, as DNA: TGCAGTGCTCCTGCTAACTATGGCTACACCTTC. As protein: CSAPANYGYTF.

The rearrangement links TRBV6-5 to TRBJ1-3, with D maybe TRBD1 (6 bases). The CDR3 has 15 amino acids. Trimming took 7 bases from V and 6 from J, leaving 19 bases between them. The germline V gene has CDR1 MNHEY and CDR2 SVGAGI. The CDR3 DNA reads TGTGCCAGCACCCAGCTCCGGACAGCCGAAAACACCATATATTTT. Its protein is CASTQLRTAENTIYF.

This clonotype turned up a few times. This chain links TRBV5-1 with TRBJ2-7; 9 nucleotides align to TRBD2. Germline V gene lookup returns CDR1 SGHRS and CDR2 YFSETQ. The CDR3 loop spans 15 amino acids. V dropped 4 bases and J dropped 1; count of bases not matched to a gene: 6. CDR3 nucleotides: TGCGCCAGCAGCCATAGCGGGAGCGTGTCCTACGAGCAGTACTTC. Translated, it gives CASSHSGSVSYEQYF.

The chain is built from TRBV10-3 and TRBJ1-2, with unresolved D. The CDR3 runs 14 residues. Germline loops: CDR1 ENHRY, CDR2 SYGVKD. V dropped 2 bases and J dropped 6 bases, with 13 bases sitting between them. For the CDR3, the DNA is TGTGCCATCAGTGAGAATTCCCCCGCGGATGGCTACACCTTC. It translates to CAISENSPADGYTF.

The CDR3 region has the DNA TGCGCCAGCAGCTTGGCCTCCTCAGGGGGGCGCACTGAAGCTTTCTTT. Its protein is CASSLASSGGRTEAFF. V gene TRBV5-1 combines with J gene TRBJ1-1; 7 bases fit TRBD1. Losses at the gene ends were 0 bases for V and 4 bases for J; bases not matched to a gene: 9. Germline loops: CDR1 SGHRS, CDR2 YFSETQ. There are 16 residues in the CDR3.

In this sample, this clonotype turned up many times. This sequence joins TRBV12-3 or TRBV12-4 and TRBJ2-2, with D tentatively TRBD1 (5 bases). The germline V and J ends were trimmed by 6 bases and 3 bases, with 11 bases remaining between them. This CDR3 contains 14 residues. CDR3 sequence (DNA): TGTGCCAGCAGCCCTAGGGGCGACACCGGGGAGCTGTTTTTT. This translates into CASSPRGDTGELFF.

The sample holds many counts of this clonotype. The V gene is TRBV18, the J gene TRBJ2-3; 7 bases align to TRBD1. The germline CDR1 and CDR2 sequences are KGHSH and LQKENI. The CDR3 contains 15 residues. J lost 0 bases, V lost 6 bases, and 6 bases had no gene match. This CDR3 reads CASSRQGSSTDTQYF. The CDR3 coding sequence is TGTGCCAGCTCCCGACAGGGATCAAGCACAGATACGCAGTATTTT. The entire variable domain, with the rest obtained from reference TRBV18 and TRBJ2-3, is as follows: NAGVMQNPRHLVRRRGQEARLRCSPMKGHSHVYWYRQLPEEGLKFMVYLQKENIIDESGMPKERFSAEFPKEGPSILRIQQVVRGDSAAYFCASSRQGSSTDTQYFGPGTRLTVL.

This clonotype was detected a few times. The J gene is TRBJ2-1, the V gene TRBV7-3; TRBD2 aligns across 13 bases. Germline V lookup: CDR1 SGHTA, CDR2 FQGTGA. V shed 6 bases and J 7 bases; nucleotides not matched to a gene: 9. The CDR3 has 16 amino acids. In nucleotides, the CDR3 is TGTGCCAGCAGTCTTCGGACTAGCGGGAGCGGGAATGAGCAGTTCTTC. Protein: CASSLRTSGSGNEQFF.

This clonotype appeared a few times. The rearrangement links TRBV4-3 to TRBJ2-7, with TRBD2 identical over 7 bases. This CDR3 is 15 amino acids long. The V gene's germline CDR1 is LGHNA and CDR2 YSLEER. After removal of 0 bases from V and 6 bases from J, the junction contained 8 bases not matched to a gene. CDR3 residues: CASSQERTRSGEQYF. The CDR3 DNA follows: TGCGCCAGCAGCCAAGAGAGGACTAGGTCTGGCGAGCAGTACTTC.

J is TRBJ2-7 and V is TRBV5-4; 10 bases agree with TRBD2. Germline-derived CDR1 and CDR2 are SGHNT and YYREEE (reference sequence). Trimming at V came to 10 bases and at J to 0 bases, leaving 10 bases not matched to a gene. This CDR3 has 15 amino acids. The CDR3 protein is CAGSSGSSTSYEQYF. CDR3 coding DNA: TGTGCCGGATCTAGCGGGAGCTCAACCTCCTACGAGCAGTACTTC. The variable domain in full, completed from reference TRBV5-4 and TRBJ2-7, reads ETGVTQSPTHLIKTRGQQVTLRCSSQSGHNTVSWYQQALGQGPQFIFQYYREEENGRGNFPPRFSGLQFPNYSSELNVNALELDDSALYLCAGSSGSSTSYEQYFGPGTRLTVT.

This clonotype was counted a few times. This chain uses TRBV7-8 with TRBJ2-2, with D possibly TRBD2 on 5 matching bases. Germline V gene lookup returns CDR1 SGHVS and CDR2 FQNEAQ. The ends were cut back, 9 bases at V and 0 bases at J, with 8 bases in the middle. The CDR3 sequence is 13 residues long. The DNA of the CDR3 is TGTGCCAGTAAGCGGTCGAACACCGGGGAGCTGTTTTTT. It translates to CASKRSNTGELFF.

This clonotype was observed many times. This chain links TRBV28 with TRBJ2-7; D is possibly TRBD2 (5 bases). This CDR3 is 15 amino acids long. V was pared by 6 bases and J by 7 bases, with 22 bases between. Germline CDR1 and CDR2: MDHEN and SYDVKM. The CDR3 spells CASSPGSTGIGEQYF. CDR3 nucleotide sequence: TGTGCCAGCAGCCCTGGATCTACCGGGATTGGGGAGCAGTACTTC.

This clonotype was seen ten or more times. CDR3 sequence: CASSSGTTQGEQYF. Here the CDR3 DNA reads TGTGCCAGCAGCTCCGGGACTACGCAGGGAGAGCAGTACTTC. The chain combines TRBV7-3 with TRBJ2-7, with 7 bases matching TRBD2. The CDR3 is 14 amino acids. The germline V gene encodes CDR1 SGHTA and CDR2 FQGTGA. After removal of 4 bases from V and 7 bases from J, the junction contained 10 bases not matched to a gene.

This clonotype was detected a few times. The J gene is TRBJ2-7, the V gene TRBV2; TRBD2 agrees at 10 bases. Trimming at V came to 9 bases and at J to 2 bases, leaving 7 bases not matched to a gene. Germline V lookup: CDR1 SNHLY, CDR2 FYNNEI. The CDR3 runs to 14 residues. The CDR3 nucleotides are TGTGCCAGAAGAGCGGGAGGGCCCCCCTACGAGCAGTACTTC. This translates into CARRAGGPPYEQYF. Supplemented by reference TRBV2 and TRBJ2-7, the full variable domain reads EPEVTQTPSHQVTQMGQEVILRCVPISNHLYFYWYRQILGQKVEFLVSFYNNEISEKSEIFDDQFSVERPDGSNFTLKIRSTKLEDSAMYFCARRAGGPPYEQYFGPGTRLTVT.

This sequence joins TRBV20-1 and TRBJ2-7; D might be TRBD1 or TRBD2, each matching 5 bases. V lost 4 bases and J 1 base, leaving 14 bases between the germline ends. Germline CDR1 DFQATT, CDR2 SNEGSKA (reference sequence). The CDR3 has 14 residues. CDR3 region: CSAIWGKGSYEQYF. CDR3 in DNA: TGCAGTGCTATTTGGGGGAAGGGATCCTACGAGCAGTACTTC.

A few counts support this clonotype. The chain's CDR3 is CASSPMGGYIYEQYF. The CDR3 DNA is TGTGCCAGCAGTCCGATGGGGGGGTACATCTACGAGCAGTACTTC. The chain uses TRBV28 and TRBJ2-7, with TRBD2 matching 7 bases. This CDR3 contains 15 residues. Germline values: CDR1 MDHEN, CDR2 SYDVKM. The junction had 10 bases not matched to a gene; V was cut back by 5 bases and J by 3 bases.